This TCR beta chain is drawn from a study of HIV-infected children after antiretroviral therapy interruption. At the level of the study: Children were on planned treatment interruption or continuous treatment.

The CDR3 has 20 amino acids. Germline V lookup: CDR1 LGHDT, CDR2 YNNKEL (reference sequence). V dropped 2 bases and J dropped 5; count of bases not matched to a gene: 19. This clonotype was counted at least ten times. Treatment specified: PENTA 11 planned treatment interruption arm or continuous ART arm. From thawed PBMCs, naive CD4+ CD45RA+ CD45RO- T cells were sorted. Unique molecular identifiers were included in an RNA-based 3' RACE TCR library. TCRdb reanalysed the 3' RACE reads using MiXCR and keeps one entry per CDR3 protein. The sample has about 89,000 distinct CDR3 sequences, roughly 6.4% seen once.

V is TRBV3-1 and J is TRBJ2-5; 11 bases agree with TRBD1. This clonotype was obtained from a pool of human donors with HIV. This specimen consisted of CD45RA+ CD4+ T cells from PBMCs, pooled from several time points, obtained from a donor given antiretroviral therapy, either interrupted or continuous. Sample subset: naive CD4+ CD45RA+ CD45RO- T cells. The CDR3 protein is CASSQLLGQGATIYVETQYF. The CDR3 coding sequence is TGTGCCAGCAGCCAACTTCTCGGACAGGGGGCAACTATATATGTGGAGACCCAGTACTTC.